The 21 T cell receptor beta chains given below trace back to one sample, sequenced in a study of CD8+ T cells in alopecia areata. RNA was extracted and reverse transcribed into cDNA as the sequencing template. Using immunoSEQ multiplex PCR, the repertoire was profiled, and TCRdb retains in-frame clones only, with some absent. The data contain 130,000 to 150,000 clones, 62% of them singletons. The sequenced sample was CD8+ T cells sorted from blood. The source is a human donor in good health.

The V gene is TRBV29-1, the J gene TRBJ2-7, with a tentative D call TRBD2 (6 bases). Trimming removed 0 bases at V and 2 bases at J, with 20 bases between. The CDR3 extends over 17 amino acids. Germline V CDR1 and CDR2: SQVTM, ANQGSEA. CDR3 in DNA: TGCAGCGTTGAAGATGAAGGCGGGACTCGAAACGCCTACGAGCAGTACTTC. Its translation is CSVEDEGGTRNAYEQYF.

This chain links TRBV29-1 with TRBJ2-1, with 13 bases aligning to TRBD2. V lost 3 bases to trimming and J lost 8 bases; unmatched junction nucleotides: 13. CDR1 is SQVTM and CDR2 is ANQGSEA in the germline V gene. This CDR3 region has 17 residues. CDR3 bases: TGCAGCGTTGATGAAGGGGGACTAGCGGGACCTAGGGATGAGCAGTTCTTC. This sequence encodes CSVDEGGLAGPRDEQFF.

This clone came up a few times. The chain has TRBV29-1 and TRBJ2-7; 7 nucleotides line up with TRBD1. CDR1 and CDR2 from the germline V gene are SQVTM and ANQGSEA. V was clipped by 7 bases and J by 6 bases; unmatched bases: 6. This CDR3 has 11 amino acids. The CDR3 nucleotides are TGCAGCGGACGGACAGGTGCCGAGCAGTACTTC. It specifies CSGRTGAEQYF.

This clone appeared once. The J gene is TRBJ2-6, the V gene TRBV11-2, with a weak D call TRBD1 (6 bases). This CDR3 is built from 15 residues. With 6 bases removed from V and 0 bases from J, the gap between germline ends came to 9 bases. CDR1 and CDR2 (germline): SGHAT, FQNNGV. This CDR3 reads CASRNRDSGANVLTF. The CDR3 DNA reads as TGTGCCAGCAGGAACAGGGACTCTGGGGCCAACGTCCTGACTTTC.

J is TRBJ2-7 and V is TRBV11-2, with D maybe TRBD1 (5 bases). Looked up from germline, CDR1 is SGHAT and CDR2 is FQNNGV. This CDR3 is built from 15 residues. V gave up 1 base and J gave up 1 base, with 11 bases separating them. CDR3 residues: CASSLAQGQSYEQYF. CDR3 DNA: TGTGCCAGCAGCTTAGCGCAGGGTCAATCCTACGAGCAGTACTTC.

This clone was detected once. This chain links TRBV7-6 with TRBJ1-4, with D possibly matching TRBD1 (5 bases). Trimming took 5 bases from V and 0 from J, leaving 16 bases between them. Germline V gene data show CDR1 as SGHVS and CDR2 as FNYEAQ. This CDR3 is built from 17 residues. In DNA form, the CDR3 reads TGTGCCAGCAGCCTTCGGGGGGGTAGGACAACTAATGAAAAACTGTTTTTT. Amino acid sequence: CASSLRGGRTTNEKLFF.

This chain links TRBV30 with TRBJ2-1; 8 bases are a match to TRBD2. Germline-derived CDR1 and CDR2 are GTSNPN and SVGIG (reference sequence). The CDR3 totals 16 residues. With V trimmed by 0 bases and J by 3 bases, 7 bases remained unmatched. The CDR3 loop reads CAWSVGAGGLYNEQFF. CDR3 sequence (DNA): TGTGCCTGGAGTGTCGGTGCGGGAGGCCTCTACAATGAGCAGTTCTTC.

In this sample, this clone turned up a few times. V usage is TRBV29-1 and J usage is TRBJ2-3; D unclear. Looked up from germline, CDR1 is SQVTM and CDR2 is ANQGSEA. The ends were cut back, 1 base at V and 1 base at J, with 15 bases in the middle. This CDR3 is built from 16 residues. This CDR3 is CSVEAGRRRGTDTQYF. For the CDR3, the DNA is TGCAGCGTTGAAGCGGGCCGGCGAAGAGGCACAGATACGCAGTATTTT.

The chain joins TRBV27 to TRBJ1-2, with 7 positions matching TRBD1. Germline loops: CDR1 MNHEY, CDR2 SMNVEV (reference sequence). The ends lost 6 bases at V and 8 bases at J; junction bases unmatched: 6. CDR3 size: 12 residues. This CDR3 reads CASSPGGGGYTF. The CDR3, as DNA: TGTGCCAGCAGCCCGGGAGGGGGCGGCTACACCTTC.

This clone showed up just a few times. The chain employs TRBV5-4 and TRBJ2-3; 8 bases fit TRBD2. From germline, CDR1 is SGHNT and CDR2 YYREEE (reference sequence). The CDR3 contains 18 residues. V dropped 4 bases and J dropped 0; count of bases not matched to a gene: 13. CDR3 protein: CASSRADLAGLSTDTQYF. CDR3 DNA sequence: TGTGCCAGCAGCCGAGCGGATTTAGCGGGGTTGAGCACAGATACGCAGTATTTT.

This chain uses TRBV7-6 with TRBJ2-7; D is possibly TRBD2 (6 bases). Per the germline V gene, CDR1 is SGHVS and CDR2 is FNYEAQ. Trimming took 3 bases from V and 2 from J, leaving 11 bases between them. There are 14 residues in the CDR3. CDR3 in amino acids: CASSLGLGTYEQYF. Here the CDR3 DNA reads TGTGCCAGCAGCTTGGGACTGGGAACCTACGAGCAGTACTTC.

The chain is built from TRBV30 and TRBJ2-7; D perhaps matches TRBD1 (5 bases). This CDR3 is 14 amino acids long. Germline values: CDR1 GTSNPN, CDR2 SVGIG (reference sequence). V dropped 2 bases and J dropped 0 bases, with 11 bases sitting between them. The CDR3 region is CAWSIGHLSYEQYF. The CDR3 bases are TGTGCCTGGAGTATAGGACACCTCTCCTACGAGCAGTACTTC.

V and J are TRBV29-1 and TRBJ2-1, with 8 bases that match TRBD1. Germline CDR1 SQVTM, CDR2 ANQGSEA. The CDR3 is 12 amino acids. With 5 bases clipped from V and 7 bases from J, the junction kept 4 bases outside the gene matches. CDR3 nucleotides: TGCAGCGTTTCTGACAGGGGAAATGAGCAGTTCTTC. Protein product: CSVSDRGNEQFF.

V usage is TRBV5-1 and J usage is TRBJ2-1, with 9 bases matching TRBD2. V trimming: 3 bases; J trimming: 4 bases; junction bases outside the gene matches: 14. This CDR3 has 18 residues. Germline lookup yields CDR1 SGHRS and CDR2 YFSETQ. The CDR3, as DNA: TGCGCCAGCAGCTACCGACAGGTCGGGACTAGCCCATACAATGAGCAGTTCTTC. This translates into CASSYRQVGTSPYNEQFF.

V is TRBV12-5 and J is TRBJ2-1, with D unclear. This CDR3 has 15 amino acids. V was trimmed by 1 base and J by 2 bases, leaving 9 bases between them. CDR1 and CDR2 (germline): LGHNT, FRNRAP. Here the CDR3 reads CASGLGGLAYNEQFF. In nucleotides, the CDR3 is TGTGCTAGTGGTTTGGGGGGTCTGGCCTACAATGAGCAGTTCTTC.

The chain recombines TRBV6-6 with TRBJ1-4; 9 bases align to TRBD1. From germline, CDR1 is MNHNY and CDR2 SVGAGI (reference sequence). The length of the CDR3 is 15 residues. Losses at the gene ends were 4 bases for V and 5 bases for J; bases not matched to a gene: 5. The CDR3 DNA is TGTGCCAGCAGTTTAGAACAGGGGGCGAATGAAAAACTGTTTTTT. This codes for CASSLEQGANEKLFF.

This clone turned up a few times. The chain employs TRBV2 and TRBJ1-3, with D unclear. From germline, CDR1 is SNHLY and CDR2 FYNNEI. The CDR3 sequence is 11 residues long. Between the trimmed V and J ends, which lost 7 bases and 7 bases, there was a span of 8 bases. The CDR3 is CASKEENTIYF. CDR3 in DNA: TGTGCCAGCAAAGAGGAGAACACCATATATTTT.

In its sample, this clone was seen a few times. The rearrangement uses TRBV29-1 and TRBJ1-1; TRBD1 is a possible D gene (6 bases). This CDR3 comprises 13 residues. V was cut by 7 bases and J by 0 bases, with 12 bases left in between. In germline, CDR1 is SQVTM, CDR2 ANQGSEA. Here the CDR3 DNA reads TGCAGCGCCGGACAGATAATGAACACTGAAGCTTTCTTT. Protein: CSAGQIMNTEAFF.

The table lists this clone with a few counts. The same CDR3 also results from other DNA sequences found in this sample. The rearrangement uses TRBV6-6 and TRBJ1-1; D not resolved. This CDR3 contains 11 residues. V was pared by 7 bases and J by 4 bases, with 7 bases between. In germline, CDR1 is MNHNY, CDR2 SVGAGI (reference sequence). In DNA form, the CDR3 reads TGTGCCAGCAAAAAGGGCACTGAAGCTTTCTTT. Protein sequence: CASKKGTEAFF.

This rearrangement joins TRBV5-1 to TRBJ1-1, with D possibly matching TRBD1 (5 bases). The germline CDR1 and CDR2 sequences are SGHRS and YFSETQ. The CDR3 totals 14 residues. Trimming cost V 0 bases and J 6 bases, with 12 bases left between them. CDR3 nucleotides: TGCGCCAGCAGCTTGGCTGAGGGGTTCGCTGAAGCTTTCTTT. Its protein is CASSLAEGFAEAFF.

The chain carries TRBV6-5 and TRBJ2-7; 7 nucleotides line up with TRBD1. The CDR3 consists of 14 residues. Trimming cost V 4 bases and J 0 bases; bases outside gene matches: 3. Germline V gene lookup returns CDR1 MNHEY and CDR2 SVGAGI. The CDR3 nucleotides are TGTGCCAGCAGTTTTCGGGACAGCTCCTACGAGCAGTACTTC. Protein product: CASSFRDSSYEQYF.